Shown below are 20 T cell receptor beta chains from a single sample sequenced in a study of regulatory T cells in long-lasting Graves disease. Arm-PCR of CDR3 regions and iRepertoire HTBI primers were used to build TCR beta libraries. In TCRdb, the multiplex PCR reads were re-called with MiXCR into one record per CDR3 protein. The data contain over 350,000 distinct CDR3 sequences, about 15% of them singletons. The time point: newly diagnosed GD, antithyroid drugs for less than 3 months. From RNA extracted from PBMCs, the TCR library was made. Another study also made use of these data, one on T cells in Graves' hyperthyroidism and ophthalmopathy.

The sample here was peripheral blood mononuclear cells (PBMCs), taken at new diagnosis, from a patient treated with antithyroid drugs. These TCRs come from a woman aged 50 to 60 with Graves disease.

Remarks on this clonotype: Its ends do not fully match the called genes, so a read error is possible. This chain links TRBV28 with TRBJ1-3; D ambiguous. The CDR3 runs 14 residues. Looked up from germline, CDR1 is MDHEN and CDR2 is SYDVKM. The CDR3 is CASSSVSSGNTRYF. The CDR3 region has the DNA TGTGCCAGCAGTTCAGTTTCCTCTGGAAACACCAGATATTTT.

This clonotype was counted at least ten times. V is TRBV12-3 or TRBV12-4 and J is TRBJ2-2; 9 bases match TRBD1. V gave up 3 bases and J gave up 8 bases; unmatched junction bases: 4. CDR3 length equals 14 residues. The CDR3 DNA is TGTGCCAGCAGTTTCGGGACAGGGTCTGGGGAGCTGTTTTTT. Encoded protein: CASSFGTGSGELFF.

This clonotype has just a few counts. The V and J genes are TRBV27 and TRBJ2-3, with 7 bases identical to TRBD1. V dropped 11 bases and J dropped 3; count of bases not matched to a gene: 11. Germline CDR1 MNHEY, CDR2 SMNVEV (reference sequence). The CDR3 covers 14 residues. Written as DNA, the CDR3 is TGTGCCCCGGGGACAGAAGTTAGGACAGATACGCAGTATTTT. Its translation is CAPGTEVRTDTQYF.

This clonotype was recorded at least ten times. The DNA of the CDR3 is TGTGCCAGCAGTTCGACAGTATCAGCCTACGAGCAGTACTTC. Translating it yields CASSSTVSAYEQYF. V and J are TRBV11-2 and TRBJ2-7; D is perhaps TRBD1 (5 bases). Trimming shortened V by 6 bases and J by 2 bases, and 14 bases separated the two germline ends. Germline-derived CDR1 and CDR2 are SGHAT and FQNNGV. The CDR3 is 14 residues long.

This clonotype was detected ten times or more. The chain recombines TRBV29-1 with TRBJ2-7; 10 bases agree with TRBD2. J lost 4 bases, V lost 7 bases, and 16 bases had no gene match. The CDR3 covers 16 residues. Germline loops: CDR1 SQVTM, CDR2 ANQGSEA. Written as DNA, the CDR3 is TGCAGCGCCCTCGGATTAGCGGGAGGTCTTATGTACGAGCAGTACTTC. Translation: CSALGLAGGLMYEQYF.

This clonotype was observed at least ten times. The CDR3 sequence is CASSPGLAGVETQYF. CDR3 sequence (DNA): TGTGCCAGCAGTCCCGGACTAGCGGGAGTCGAGACCCAGTACTTC. This chain joins TRBV12-3 or TRBV12-4 and TRBJ2-5; 13 nucleotides match TRBD2. The CDR3 runs to 15 residues. J gave up 5 bases and V 5 bases, and 5 bases lay outside the gene matches.

This clonotype has a count of ten or more. The chain is built from TRBV5-5 and TRBJ2-5, with a tentative D call TRBD2 (5 bases). Trimming removed 2 bases at V and 2 bases at J, with 10 bases between. Germline-derived CDR1 and CDR2 are SGHKS and YYEKEE (reference sequence). The CDR3 covers 14 residues. CDR3 DNA sequence: TGTGCCAGCAGCTTTAGTGGGGAGCAAGAGACCCAGTACTTC. Encoded protein: CASSFSGEQETQYF.

This clonotype was detected only a few times. V is TRBV27 and J is TRBJ2-2; TRBD2 agrees at 10 bases. The CDR3 is made up of 14 amino acids. V trimming: 2 bases; J trimming: 6 bases; junction bases outside the gene matches: 0. CDR1 is MNHEY, CDR2 SMNVEV, per germline (reference sequence). The CDR3 coding sequence is TGTGCCAGCAGTTTACTAGCGGGAGCCGGGGAGCTGTTTTTT. This translates into CASSLLAGAGELFF.

There are many counts of this clonotype. The chain has TRBV5-1 and TRBJ2-3; D gene uncertain. CDR3 length: 17 amino acids. Trimming stripped 2 bases from V and 0 bases from J, with 16 bases between. CDR1 and CDR2 (germline): SGHRS, YFSETQ. The CDR3 spells CASSLGGPVFSTDTQYF. The CDR3 nucleotides are TGCGCCAGCAGCTTAGGCGGACCTGTTTTTAGCACAGATACGCAGTATTTT.

This clonotype appeared once. One base away lies a much larger clone, so this may be a sequencing read error. This chain links TRBV7-2 with TRBJ2-3; 7 nucleotides align to TRBD2. This CDR3 is built from 18 residues. Trimming took 2 bases from V and 2 from J; bases not matched to a gene: 13. The germline V gene has CDR1 SGHTA and CDR2 FQGNSA. The CDR3 coding sequence is TGTGCCAGCAGCTTACAACTACCGGGAGGTGGGGCCACAGATACGCAGTATTTT. Protein product: CASSLQLPGGGATDTQYF.

V gene TRBV6-1 combines with J gene TRBJ2-1; D gene uncertain. The germline CDR1 and CDR2 sequences are MNHNS and SASEGT. The V gene lost 3 bases and the J gene lost 7 bases, with 13 bases spanning the gap. This CDR3 contains 14 residues. The DNA of the CDR3 is TGTGCCAGCAGTGAGGCCCCCGTCGATAATGAGCAGTTCTTC. Protein sequence: CASSEAPVDNEQFF.

This clonotype turned up a few times. The chain carries TRBV7-9 and TRBJ1-3, with D tentatively TRBD1 (5 bases). V was cut by 2 bases and J by 8 bases, with 22 bases left in between. The CDR3 is 17 amino acids. Germline CDR1 is SEHNR and CDR2 is FQNEAQ (reference sequence). CDR3 residues: CASSLLEGRVRAHTIYF. CDR3 bases: TGTGCCAGCAGCTTACTTGAGGGCCGCGTCAGGGCCCACACCATATATTTT.

The table lists this clonotype with a few counts. The rearrangement links TRBV5-1 to TRBJ2-2; TRBD1 matches 8 bases. CDR1 and CDR2 (germline): SGHRS, YFSETQ. V trimming: 5 bases; J trimming: 1 base; junction bases outside the gene matches: 7. This CDR3 has 16 residues. The CDR3 region has the DNA TGCGCCAGCAGACGCTCCGGGACAGGGAACACCGGGGAGCTGTTTTTT. Its translation is CASRRSGTGNTGELFF.

There are many counts of this clonotype. This rearrangement joins TRBV5-1 to TRBJ1-1; D is uncertain. CDR1 and CDR2 from the germline V gene are SGHRS and YFSETQ. The CDR3 is 14 residues long. Trimming pared 4 bases from V and 1 base from J, leaving 11 bases between. The chain's CDR3 is CASSKSTANTEAFF. CDR3 sequence (DNA): TGCGCCAGCAGCAAATCAACAGCGAACACTGAAGCTTTCTTT.

This clonotype was counted many times. The chain links TRBV14 to TRBJ2-1; D gene uncertain. The V end was cut by 0 bases, the J end by 10 bases, with 10 bases between. CDR1 SGHDN and CDR2 FVKESK come from the germline V gene. The CDR3 covers 13 residues. CDR3: CASSQELQGEQFF. The CDR3 DNA reads as TGTGCCAGCAGCCAAGAGCTCCAAGGGGAGCAGTTCTTC.

This clonotype was detected ten times or more. The chain joins TRBV28 to TRBJ2-3; perhaps TRBD1 as D (6 bases). CDR1 is MDHEN and CDR2 is SYDVKM in the germline V gene. The V gene lost 1 base and the J gene lost 0 bases, with 11 bases spanning the gap. This CDR3 region has 16 residues. CDR3 coding DNA: TGTGCCAGCAGTTTATCGCAGGGGACAAGCACAGATACGCAGTATTTT. Translating gives CASSLSQGTSTDTQYF. Full variable domain (outside the CDR3, taken from reference TRBV28 and TRBJ2-3): DVKVTQSSRYLVKRTGEKVFLECVQDMDHENMFWYRQDPGLGLRLIYFSYDVKMKEKGDIPEGYSVSREKKERFSLILESASTNQTSMYLCASSLSQGTSTDTQYFGPGTRLTVL.

The V call is TRBV24-1, the J call TRBJ1-2; D gene uncertain. CDR3 length: 15 residues. Trimming pared 4 bases from V and 4 bases from J, leaving 15 bases between. Germline loops: CDR1 KGHDR, CDR2 SFDVKD. CDR3 region: CATSEGEGSLYGYTF. The CDR3, as DNA: TGTGCCACCAGTGAGGGCGAGGGTTCCCTCTATGGCTACACCTTC.

At least ten counts were recorded for this clonotype. The chain is built from TRBV2 and TRBJ1-3; perhaps TRBD1 as D (5 bases). Germline CDR1 and CDR2: SNHLY and FYNNEI. V was trimmed by 5 bases and J by 5 bases, leaving 7 bases between them. CDR3 length equals 12 residues. The CDR3 coding sequence is TGTGCCAGCAGTATGGACAGAAACACCATATATTTT. Amino acids: CASSMDRNTIYF. Full variable domain (remainder filled in from reference TRBV2 and TRBJ1-3): EPEVTQTPSHQVTQMGQEVILRCVPISNHLYFYWYRQILGQKVEFLVSFYNNEISEKSEIFDDQFSVERPDGSNFTLKIRSTKLEDSAMYFCASSMDRNTIYFGEGSWLTVV.

With respect to this clonotype: One base away lies a much larger clone, so this may be a sequencing read error. The V and J genes are TRBV12-3 or TRBV12-4 and TRBJ2-3; TRBD1 aligns across 8 bases. Judging by the DNA end, TRBJ2-1 fits better; the J call may be wrong. The CDR3 is 14 residues long. The chain's CDR3 is CASSPQQGEYEQFF. The CDR3 DNA follows: TGTGCCAGCAGTCCACAACAGGGGGAATACGAGCAGTTCTTC.

This clonotype came up a few times. The chain joins TRBV18 to TRBJ1-5, with D perhaps TRBD1 (5 bases). Trimming removed 2 bases at V and 1 base at J, with 15 bases between. The CDR3 length is 17 residues. Germline values: CDR1 KGHSH, CDR2 LQKENI. CDR3 in DNA: TGTGCCAGCTCACCAGCCCAGGGAGGGGCGAGCAATCAGCCCCAGCATTTT. This encodes CASSPAQGGASNQPQHF.